This T cell receptor (beta chain) comes out of a study of blood T cell repertoires in COVID-19. Some clones are missing from TCRdb's copy, which holds only in-frame ones; the method was immunoSEQ multiplex PCR. The repertoire holds around 200,000 clones, with roughly 80% as singletons. The germline CDR1 and CDR2 sequences are LNHDA and SQIVND (reference sequence). Between the trimmed V and J ends, which lost 4 bases and 4 bases, there was a span of 11 bases. CDR3 size: 14 residues. J is TRBJ2-4 and V is TRBV19, with TRBD1 as a possible D gene (7 bases). The TCR comes from a woman aged 35 to 49 with active or convalescent COVID-19. The sequenced sample was peripheral blood. The CDR3 coding sequence is TGTGCCAGTAGTACAGGGGGGCTGAAAAACATTCAGTACTTC. Its protein is CASSTGGLKNIQYF.